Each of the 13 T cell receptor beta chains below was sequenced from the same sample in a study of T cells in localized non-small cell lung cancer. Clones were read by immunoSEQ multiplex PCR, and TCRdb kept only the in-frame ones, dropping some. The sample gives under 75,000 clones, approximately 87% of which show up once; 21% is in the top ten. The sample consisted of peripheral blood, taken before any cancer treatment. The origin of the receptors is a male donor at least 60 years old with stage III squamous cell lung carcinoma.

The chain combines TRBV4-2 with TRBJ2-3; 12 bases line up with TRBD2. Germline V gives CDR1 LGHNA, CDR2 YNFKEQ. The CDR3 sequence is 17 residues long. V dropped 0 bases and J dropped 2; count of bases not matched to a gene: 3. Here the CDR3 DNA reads TGTGCCAGCAGCCAAGACGGACTAGCGGGGTTCACAGATACGCAGTATTTT. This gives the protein CASSQDGLAGFTDTQYF.

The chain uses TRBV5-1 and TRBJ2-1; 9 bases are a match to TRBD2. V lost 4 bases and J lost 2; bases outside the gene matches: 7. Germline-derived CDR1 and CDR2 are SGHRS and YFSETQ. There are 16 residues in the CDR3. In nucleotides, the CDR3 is TGCGCCAGCAGCAAAGGGACTAGCAGTACCTACAATGAGCAGTTCTTC. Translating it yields CASSKGTSSTYNEQFF.

CDR3 bases: TGTGCCAGCAGCCTAACAGGGGCGAGCACAGATACGCAGTATTTT. This codes for CASSLTGASTDTQYF. This chain connects TRBV6-5 to TRBJ2-3, with 7 bases lining up with TRBD1. CDR3 length equals 15 residues. Trimming at V came to 6 bases and at J to 0 bases, leaving 6 bases not matched to a gene. Germline lookup yields CDR1 MNHEY and CDR2 SVGAGI.

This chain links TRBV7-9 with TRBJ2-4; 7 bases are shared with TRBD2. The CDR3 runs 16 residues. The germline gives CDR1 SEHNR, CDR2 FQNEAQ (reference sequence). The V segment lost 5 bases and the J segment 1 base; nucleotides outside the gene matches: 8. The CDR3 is CASSPGAGVAKNIQYF. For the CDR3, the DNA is TGTGCCAGCAGCCCTGGGGCGGGGGTGGCCAAAAACATTCAGTACTTC.

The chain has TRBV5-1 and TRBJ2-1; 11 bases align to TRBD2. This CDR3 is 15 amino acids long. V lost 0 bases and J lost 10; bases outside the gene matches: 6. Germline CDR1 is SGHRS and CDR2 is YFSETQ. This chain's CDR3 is CASSLVVSGGAEQFF. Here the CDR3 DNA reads TGCGCCAGCAGCTTGGTTGTTAGCGGGGGGGCCGAGCAGTTCTTC. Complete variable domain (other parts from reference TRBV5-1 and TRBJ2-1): KAGVTQTPRYLIKTRGQQVTLSCSPISGHRSVSWYQQTPGQGLQFLFEYFSETQRNKGNFPGRFSGRQFSNSRSEMNVSTLELGDSALYLCASSLVVSGGAEQFFGPGTRLTVL.

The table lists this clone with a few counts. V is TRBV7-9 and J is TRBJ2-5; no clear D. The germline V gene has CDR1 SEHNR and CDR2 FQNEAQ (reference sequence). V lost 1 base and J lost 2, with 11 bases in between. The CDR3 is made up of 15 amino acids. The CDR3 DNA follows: TGTGCCAGCAGCTTAGGGGCAGAGACTCAAGAGACCCAGTACTTC. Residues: CASSLGAETQETQYF.

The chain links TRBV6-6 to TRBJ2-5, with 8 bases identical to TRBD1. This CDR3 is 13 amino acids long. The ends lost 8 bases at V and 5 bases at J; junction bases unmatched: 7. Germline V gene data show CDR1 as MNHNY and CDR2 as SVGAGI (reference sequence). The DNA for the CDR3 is TGTGCCAGCGGACAGGGTATGGGGGAGACCCAGTACTTC. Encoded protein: CASGQGMGETQYF.

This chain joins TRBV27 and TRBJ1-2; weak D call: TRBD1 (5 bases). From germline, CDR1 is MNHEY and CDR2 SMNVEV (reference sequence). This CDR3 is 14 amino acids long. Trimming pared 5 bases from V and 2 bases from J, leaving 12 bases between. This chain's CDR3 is CASSLQGGNYGYTF. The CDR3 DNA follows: TGTGCCAGCAGTCTCCAGGGAGGGAACTATGGCTACACCTTC.

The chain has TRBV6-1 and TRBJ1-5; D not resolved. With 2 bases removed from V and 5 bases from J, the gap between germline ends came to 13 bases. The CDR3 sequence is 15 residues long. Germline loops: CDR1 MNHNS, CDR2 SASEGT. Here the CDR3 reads CASSENGLVDQPQHF. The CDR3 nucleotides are TGTGCCAGCAGTGAAAATGGCCTTGTCGATCAGCCCCAGCATTTT.

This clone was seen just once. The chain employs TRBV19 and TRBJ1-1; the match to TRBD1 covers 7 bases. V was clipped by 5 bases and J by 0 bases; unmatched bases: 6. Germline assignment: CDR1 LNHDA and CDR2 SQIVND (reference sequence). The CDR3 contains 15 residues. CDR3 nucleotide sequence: TGTGCCAGTAGTCCCCCGGACAGGATGAACACTGAAGCTTTCTTT. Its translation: CASSPPDRMNTEAFF.

CDR3 amino acids: CASSQTAGGENIQYF. For the CDR3, the DNA is TGTGCCAGCAGCCAAACCGCGGGGGGGGAAAACATTCAGTACTTC. The chain links TRBV7-6 to TRBJ2-4, with TRBD2 matching 9 bases. This CDR3 region has 15 residues. The V gene's germline CDR1 is SGHVS and CDR2 FNYEAQ. J gave up 5 bases and V 5 bases, and 7 bases lay outside the gene matches.

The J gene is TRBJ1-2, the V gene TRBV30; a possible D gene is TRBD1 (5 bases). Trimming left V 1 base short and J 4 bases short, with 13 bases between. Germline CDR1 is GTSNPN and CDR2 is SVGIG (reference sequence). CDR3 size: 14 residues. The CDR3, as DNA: TGTGCCTGGAGTGAAGGGGTTTCCCCCTATGGCTACACCTTC. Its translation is CAWSEGVSPYGYTF.

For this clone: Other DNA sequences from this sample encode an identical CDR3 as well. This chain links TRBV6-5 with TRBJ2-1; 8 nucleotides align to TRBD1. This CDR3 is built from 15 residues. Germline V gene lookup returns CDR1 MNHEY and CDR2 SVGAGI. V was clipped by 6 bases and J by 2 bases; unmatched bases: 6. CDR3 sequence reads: CASSRRGRAYNEQFF. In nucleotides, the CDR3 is TGTGCCAGCAGCCGCAGGGGGCGAGCCTACAATGAGCAGTTCTTC.